This T cell receptor beta chain was captured by sequencing in a study of blood T cell repertoires in COVID-19. Study-wide context: Sites in the United States, Italy and Spain provided acute and convalescent COVID-19 samples. The analysed material was cDNA or gDNA that came from T cells, B-cell-depleted T cells, or PBMCs.

Germline V gene sequence: CDR1 SGHRS, CDR2 YFSETQ. V shed 6 bases and J 7 bases; nucleotides not matched to a gene: 12. This CDR3 contains 15 residues. Under the authors' procedure: From reference gene primer amplification, estimates of nucleated cell counts were derived. Sequenced by immunoSEQ multiplex PCR; TCRdb stores in-frame clones only, minus some. The DNA gave D and trimming, while V, J and clone size come from that table. The data show around 69,000 clones, roughly 84% seen once. The sample holds one count of this clone. This rearrangement joins TRBV5-1 to TRBJ2-1, with 8 bases identical to TRBD2. This sequence originates from a man aged 50 to 60 with active COVID-19. Sequencing was carried out using peripheral blood. Here the CDR3 DNA reads TGCGCCAGCACCGTAGCGGGGACCCTCTCAAATGAGCAGTTCTTC. Encoded protein: CASTVAGTLSNEQFF.